This T cell receptor beta chain was obtained from a study of blood T cell repertoires in COVID-19. Sequencing was performed with immunoSEQ multiplex PCR; in TCRdb, only in-frame clones are kept and a portion is missing. The sample holds over 250,000 clones, approximately 92% seen once. Trimming cost V 5 bases and J 7 bases, with 18 bases left between them. This CDR3 has 14 residues. Germline V lookup: CDR1 SGHDN, CDR2 FVKESK. The material sequenced was PBMCs or T cells enriched from blood (not recorded which). This sequence originates from a woman aged 18 to 35 who had recovered from COVID-19. This chain links TRBV14 with TRBJ2-7; maybe TRBD1 (5 bases). The CDR3 nucleotides are TGTGCCAGCAGCACGATTACAGGTGGCAGGGAGCAGTACTTC. Translation gives CASSTITGGREQYF.